This TCR beta chain was identified in a study of shared clonotypes between healthy human individuals. General study findings and limits: Clonotypes that were shared across four donors made up 4.5% to 5% of naive CD4 clonotypes.

CD8 cells classed as naive were CD45RO-negative and positively selected for CCR7, excluding terminally differentiated effector memory CD45RA+ cells. Sequenced by immunoSEQ multiplex PCR; TCRdb stores in-frame clones only, minus some. The sample contains approximately 2,200,000 clones, more than 85% of which appear only once. On this clone: Its specificity is not known.

The ends were cut back, 5 bases at V and 9 bases at J, with 19 bases in the middle. This CDR3 spans 14 amino acids. Germline assignment: CDR1 SEHNR and CDR2 FQNEAQ (reference sequence). The sequencing input was naive CD8+ T cells from PBMCs. J is TRBJ2-5 and V is TRBV7-9; a possible D gene is TRBD1 (6 bases). This TCR came from a man younger than 35 in good health. Some clones in this sample may be carry-over from other donors' samples. The CDR3: CASSPDRGERSQYF. CDR3 coding DNA: TGTGCCAGCAGCCCGGACAGAGGGGAGAGGTCCCAGTACTTC. The entire variable domain, with the rest obtained from reference TRBV7-9 and TRBJ2-5, is as follows: DTGVSQNPRHKITKRGQNVTFRCDPISEHNRLYWYRQTLGQGPEFLTYFQNEAQLEKSRLLSDRFSAERPKGSFSTLEIQRTEQGDSAMYLCASSPDRGERSQYFGPGTRLLVL.